Shown below are 31 T cell receptor beta chains from a single sample sequenced in a study of OX40 agonist ivuxolimab in advanced cancers. Profiling relied on immunoSEQ multiplex PCR, and the TCRdb table lists in-frame clones only, not all of them. This table holds about 22,000 clones, around 83% found once. Sequencing used CD4+ or CD8+ T cells sorted from blood, obtained in a trial of the OX40 agonist ivuxolimab. The receptor source for this set is an adult with an advanced solid tumor such as melanoma, head and neck, liver or kidney cancer.

V usage is TRBV7-9 and J usage is TRBJ2-7; D ambiguous. Germline-derived CDR1 and CDR2 are SEHNR and FQNEAQ (reference sequence). The CDR3 is 13 residues long. V lost 5 bases, J lost 0 bases, and 8 bases lay in between. CDR3 sequence reads: CASSPPHSYEQYF. The CDR3 nucleotides are TGTGCCAGCAGCCCCCCGCACTCCTACGAGCAGTACTTC.

The CDR3 nucleotides read TGTGCCAGCAGCCAGGACGTTTTGGGACTAGCGGACTACAATGAGCAGTTCTTC. Protein sequence: CASSQDVLGLADYNEQFF. The chain recombines TRBV14 with TRBJ2-1, with 11 bases matching TRBD2. This CDR3 is built from 18 residues. Germline CDR1 SGHDN, CDR2 FVKESK. V lost 3 bases and J lost 3; bases outside the gene matches: 10. Full variable domain (missing parts from reference TRBV14 and TRBJ2-1): EAGVTQFPSHSVIEKGQTVTLRCDPISGHDNLYWYRRVMGKEIKFLLHFVKESKQDESGMPNNRFLAERTGGTYSTLKVQPAELEDSGVYFCASSQDVLGLADYNEQFFGPGTRLTVL.

The chain recombines TRBV6-6 with TRBJ2-5; D may be TRBD2 (6 bases). The V end was cut by 1 base, the J end by 4 bases, with 13 bases between. Germline CDR1 MNHNY, CDR2 SVGAGI (reference sequence). The CDR3 extends over 15 amino acids. The CDR3 loop is CASSYLMGGPETQYF. The DNA for the CDR3 is TGTGCCAGCAGTTACTTGATGGGGGGACCAGAGACCCAGTACTTC.

This clone was found once. The J gene is TRBJ2-4, the V gene TRBV30; possibly TRBD1 for D (6 bases). V was cut by 2 bases and J by 0 bases, with 17 bases left in between. The CDR3 totals 17 residues. Germline V gene data show CDR1 as GTSNPN and CDR2 as SVGIG (reference sequence). The CDR3 DNA follows: TGTGCCTGGAGTCAGGGGTTCGGGACAATAGCCAAAAACATTCAGTACTTC. Its protein product is CAWSQGFGTIAKNIQYF. The full variable domain, rest sourced from reference TRBV30 and TRBJ2-4, is SQTIHQWPATLVQPVGSPLSLECTVEGTSNPNLYWYRQAAGRGLQLLFYSVGIGQISSEVPQNLSASRPQDRQFILSSKKLLLSDSGFYLCAWSQGFGTIAKNIQYFGAGTRLSVL.

The chain carries TRBV29-1 and TRBJ2-7, with 9 positions matching TRBD2. J lost 4 bases, V lost 1 base, and 17 bases had no gene match. CDR1 and CDR2 from the germline V gene are SQVTM and ANQGSEA. The CDR3 is made up of 18 amino acids. The CDR3 sequence is CSVEGYTDSGRPQYEQYF. CDR3 DNA sequence: TGCAGCGTTGAAGGGTATACAGACAGCGGGAGGCCCCAATACGAGCAGTACTTC.

The chain recombines TRBV4-1 with TRBJ2-7; TRBD1 matches 7 bases. The CDR3 contains 15 residues. Germline values: CDR1 MGHRA, CDR2 YSYEKL. The V and J ends lost 0 bases and 0 bases, in that order; junction bases with no gene match: 2. CDR3 residues: CASSQEQGSSYEQYF. CDR3 DNA sequence: TGCGCCAGCAGCCAAGAACAGGGGTCCTCCTACGAGCAGTACTTC.

V is TRBV6-6 and J is TRBJ2-7; D is possibly TRBD1 (5 bases). The V gene's germline CDR1 is MNHNY and CDR2 SVGAGI (reference sequence). V lost 5 bases, J lost 6 bases, and 11 bases lay in between. The CDR3 extends over 12 amino acids. This CDR3 is CASSQPGSEQYF. For the CDR3, the DNA is TGTGCCAGCAGTCAGCCAGGGTCCGAGCAGTACTTC.

The chain couples TRBV7-9 to TRBJ2-7, with 11 bases lining up with TRBD2. The length of the CDR3 is 16 residues. Germline CDR1 reads SEHNR; CDR2 reads FQNEAQ (reference sequence). The ends lost 5 bases at V and 6 bases at J; junction bases unmatched: 12. The CDR3: CASSTTGTSGILEQYF. CDR3 coding DNA: TGTGCCAGCAGCACCACCGGGACTAGCGGAATCCTCGAGCAGTACTTC.

This clone has a handful of counts. The chain has TRBV27 and TRBJ2-2; 10 bases agree with TRBD2. Trimming took 6 bases from V and 7 from J; bases not matched to a gene: 5. Germline V CDR1 and CDR2: MNHEY, SMNVEV (reference sequence). CDR3 size: 14 residues. The CDR3 DNA is TGTGCCAGCAGCGTAGCGGGAGGTATCGGGGAGCTGTTTTTT. This encodes CASSVAGGIGELFF.

The J gene is TRBJ2-7, the V gene TRBV4-2, with TRBD1 as a possible D gene (5 bases). CDR1 LGHNA and CDR2 YNFKEQ come from the germline V gene. The CDR3 length is 14 residues. V lost 2 bases to trimming and J lost 3 bases, with 11 bases between them. CDR3: CASSQYSGLYEQYF. CDR3 in DNA: TGTGCCAGCAGCCAATATTCAGGGCTCTACGAGCAGTACTTC.

The chain joins TRBV7-8 to TRBJ2-7, with D uncertain. Germline V gives CDR1 SGHVS, CDR2 FQNEAQ. The CDR3 loop spans 15 amino acids. V dropped 1 base and J dropped 0 bases, with 10 bases sitting between them. The CDR3 DNA is TGTGCCAGCAGCTTAGACCAGACATACTCCTACGAGCAGTACTTC. Translating it yields CASSLDQTYSYEQYF.

This chain links TRBV6-5 with TRBJ2-5; TRBD1 might be the D (6 bases). There are 14 residues in the CDR3. Germline CDR1 is MNHEY and CDR2 is SVGAGI. The germline V and J ends were trimmed by 7 bases and 5 bases, with 17 bases remaining between them. The CDR3 protein is CASILHPQGETQYF. CDR3 nucleotide sequence: TGTGCCAGCATCTTACACCCTCAGGGGGAGACCCAGTACTTC.

This clone was picked up one time. V usage is TRBV4-2 and J usage is TRBJ2-3, with D maybe TRBD2 (5 bases). With 0 bases removed from V and 0 bases from J, the gap between germline ends came to 10 bases. The CDR3 is 16 residues long. Per germline, CDR1 LGHNA and CDR2 YNFKEQ. CDR3 nucleotide sequence: TGTGCCAGCAGCCAAGAAGCGGCTACTAGCACAGATACGCAGTATTTT. Encoded protein: CASSQEAATSTDTQYF.

In this sample, this clone turned up a few times. The chain joins TRBV9 to TRBJ2-1; D gene unclear. With 4 bases removed from V and 6 bases from J, the gap between germline ends came to 17 bases. Germline assignment: CDR1 SGDLS and CDR2 YYNGEE. CDR3 length: 15 residues. The CDR3, as DNA: TGTGCCAGCAGCCCGAGGAATAGTGCCGGCAATGAGCAGTTCTTC. Protein sequence: CASSPRNSAGNEQFF. The full variable domain, in which reference TRBV9 and TRBJ2-1 provide the parts outside the CDR3, is DSGVTQTPKHLITATGQRVTLRCSPRSGDLSVYWYQQSLDQGLQFLIQYYNGEERAKGNILERFSAQQFPDLHSELNLSSLELGDSALYFCASSPRNSAGNEQFFGPGTRLTVL.

This rearrangement joins TRBV29-1 to TRBJ2-3, with a tentative D call TRBD1 (5 bases). Per the germline V gene, CDR1 is SQVTM and CDR2 is ANQGSEA. Trimming cost V 7 bases and J 0 bases, with 14 bases left between them. This CDR3 is 14 amino acids long. The CDR3 nucleotides are TGCAGCGGCATAGACAGACCTAGCACAGATACGCAGTATTTT. Residues: CSGIDRPSTDTQYF.

The chain couples TRBV9 to TRBJ2-1; a weak D match, TRBD2 (5 bases). The CDR3 contains 15 residues. The ends were cut back, 0 bases at V and 0 bases at J, with 7 bases in the middle. Germline-derived CDR1 and CDR2 are SGDLS and YYNGEE. CDR3 sequence: CASSVGAGSYNEQFF. The CDR3 DNA reads TGTGCCAGCAGCGTAGGGGCGGGCTCCTACAATGAGCAGTTCTTC.

V usage is TRBV7-9 and J usage is TRBJ2-3; 9 bases are shared with TRBD2. Germline trimming cut 8 bases from V and 3 bases from J; bases unmatched to any gene: 6. The CDR3 is 14 residues long. Germline CDR1 is SEHNR and CDR2 is FQNEAQ (reference sequence). The CDR3 is CASGSGSLTDTQYF. CDR3 in DNA: TGTGCCAGCGGTAGCGGGAGTTTAACAGATACGCAGTATTTT.

This chain uses TRBV4-2 with TRBJ2-7, with D tentatively TRBD2 (6 bases). The V end was cut by 1 base, the J end by 2 bases, with 12 bases between. Germline V CDR1 and CDR2: LGHNA, YNFKEQ. The CDR3 length is 15 residues. The CDR3 nucleotides read TGTGCCAGCAGCCAAGGGGCTAGCGCTACCTACGAGCAGTACTTC. It specifies CASSQGASATYEQYF.

V and J are TRBV30 and TRBJ1-2, with 7 nucleotides matching TRBD1. Losses at the gene ends were 5 bases for V and 7 bases for J; bases not matched to a gene: 4. This CDR3 contains 11 residues. Germline lookup yields CDR1 GTSNPN and CDR2 SVGIG (reference sequence). CDR3 DNA: TGTGCCTGGGAGACAGGGCTTGGCTACACCTTC. Translated: CAWETGLGYTF.

This clone showed up just a few times. This sequence joins TRBV18 and TRBJ2-3; 10 bases align to TRBD1. The CDR3 length is 15 residues. V trimming: 4 bases; J trimming: 5 bases; junction bases outside the gene matches: 6. The germline CDR1 and CDR2 sequences are KGHSH and LQKENI. The CDR3 is CASSQTGGSGDTQYF. Here the CDR3 DNA reads TGTGCCAGCTCACAGACAGGGGGCTCGGGAGATACGCAGTATTTT.

The chain joins TRBV7-8 to TRBJ2-1; D unresolved. From germline, CDR1 is SGHVS and CDR2 FQNEAQ. Deletions cut 1 base from V and 0 bases from J, with 10 bases between. CDR3 size: 16 residues. The DNA of the CDR3 is TGTGCCAGCAGCTTAGGAGGCGGTACCTCCTACAATGAGCAGTTCTTC. This sequence encodes CASSLGGGTSYNEQFF.

V gene TRBV11-2 combines with J gene TRBJ2-5, with a possible D match to TRBD1 (5 bases). This CDR3 comprises 12 residues. V was clipped by 6 bases and J by 8 bases, with 13 bases between them. Per germline, CDR1 SGHAT and CDR2 FQNNGV. CDR3 sequence: CASSQVGQTQYF. CDR3 DNA: TGTGCCAGCAGTCAGGTGGGGCAAACCCAGTACTTC.

The rearrangement joins TRBV7-2 to TRBJ2-7; a possible D gene is TRBD2 (5 bases). Germline V CDR1 and CDR2: SGHTA, FQGNSA. Trimming removed 5 bases at V and 4 bases at J, with 15 bases between. CDR3 length: 14 amino acids. The CDR3 bases are TGTGCCAGCAGCCCCGTGGGGAGTTTGTACGAGCAGTACTTC. Encoded protein: CASSPVGSLYEQYF.

This chain uses TRBV7-9 with TRBJ2-1; D gene unclear. V was shortened by 2 bases and J by 10 bases, with 9 bases between the two germline ends. The germline CDR1 and CDR2 sequences are SEHNR and FQNEAQ (reference sequence). The CDR3 has 12 residues. The CDR3 spells CASSLHPNEQFF. CDR3 bases: TGTGCCAGCAGCTTACATCCCAACGAGCAGTTCTTC.

The chain recombines TRBV30 with TRBJ1-1; 7 bases are shared with TRBD1. After removal of 0 bases from V and 4 bases from J, the junction contained 11 bases not matched to a gene. This CDR3 spans 16 amino acids. The germline V gene encodes CDR1 GTSNPN and CDR2 SVGIG (reference sequence). In DNA, the CDR3 is TGTGCCTGGAGTGTACCCTGGACAGGCTGGGGCACTGAAGCTTTCTTT. This encodes CAWSVPWTGWGTEAFF.

The V call is TRBV5-4, the J call TRBJ1-1; possibly TRBD1 for D (5 bases). The CDR3 covers 13 residues. V was pared by 5 bases and J by 0 bases, with 8 bases between. Looked up from germline, CDR1 is SGHNT and CDR2 is YYREEE (reference sequence). In DNA form, the CDR3 reads TGTGCCAGCAGTTCGGGGCTGAACACTGAAGCTTTCTTT. The encoded protein is CASSSGLNTEAFF.

The CDR3 spells CASSSRQGGGNTIYF. The CDR3 DNA is TGTGCCAGCAGCTCCCGACAGGGAGGTGGAAACACCATATATTTT. The V and J genes are TRBV7-9 and TRBJ1-3, with 7 bases aligning to TRBD1. V was pared by 4 bases and J by 3 bases, with 6 bases of the junction left unmatched. Germline V gene sequence: CDR1 SEHNR, CDR2 FQNEAQ (reference sequence). There are 15 residues in the CDR3.

DNA of the CDR3: TGTGCCAGCAGCAAAGAACAGCGGGAGACCCAGTACTTC. Its translation: CASSKEQRETQYF. The rearrangement links TRBV21-1 to TRBJ2-5; the D call of TRBD2 is as the table states it, not checked on the DNA. TRBV21-1 is noted as a pseudogene. The CDR3 has 13 residues.

This clone was picked up a small number of times. CDR3 protein: CASSVEGHSGNTIYF. CDR3 bases: TGTGCCAGCAGCGTAGAGGGACATTCTGGAAACACCATATATTTT. V and J are TRBV9 and TRBJ1-3, with D perhaps matching TRBD1 (6 bases). The germline CDR1 and CDR2 sequences are SGDLS and YYNGEE. The V end lost 0 bases, the J end lost 1 base, and 8 bases lay between the germline ends. CDR3 size: 15 residues.

This clone has just a few counts. The V and J genes are TRBV28 and TRBJ1-1; a possible D gene is TRBD1 (5 bases). Germline values: CDR1 MDHEN, CDR2 SYDVKM. With 3 bases removed from V and 7 bases from J, the gap between germline ends came to 12 bases. CDR3 length equals 13 residues. This CDR3 is CASSFSGLGEAFF. The DNA of the CDR3 is TGTGCCAGCAGTTTCTCAGGGTTGGGTGAAGCTTTCTTT.

The chain joins TRBV11-1 to TRBJ2-5, with D hard to call. The CDR3 covers 13 residues. V was shortened by 1 base and J by 2 bases, with 5 bases between the two germline ends. CDR1 and CDR2 from the germline V gene are SGHAT and FQDESV (reference sequence). CDR3 DNA sequence: TGTGCCAGCAGCTTAGTACCGCAAGAGACCCAGTACTTC. The encoded protein is CASSLVPQETQYF.